This entry lists 26 T cell receptor beta chains sequenced from one sample in a study of blood T cell repertoires in COVID-19. Only in-frame clones appear in the TCRdb table, and some are missing; sequencing was by immunoSEQ multiplex PCR. Of 110,000 to 150,000 clones in the sample, 65% to 90% were seen once. The sequenced material came from peripheral blood. Source of these receptors: a human donor in a cohort sampled during active COVID-19.

The chain carries TRBV19 and TRBJ2-1, with a possible D match to TRBD1 (6 bases). Germline V CDR1 and CDR2: LNHDA, SQIVND (reference sequence). Deletions cut 6 bases from V and 0 bases from J, with 12 bases between. This CDR3 region has 15 residues. CDR3 nucleotide sequence: TGTGCCAGTAGGAGTACAGGGATCTCCTACAATGAGCAGTTCTTC. Translating gives CASRSTGISYNEQFF.

The chain combines TRBV10-2 with TRBJ2-2; 9 nucleotides agree with TRBD2. Germline CDR1 WSHSY, CDR2 SAAADI. The CDR3 runs 15 residues. J gave up 7 bases and V 6 bases, and 9 bases lay outside the gene matches. CDR3 sequence: CASRGLAGPIGELFF. DNA of the CDR3: TGCGCCAGCAGGGGCCTAGCGGGACCGATCGGGGAGCTGTTTTTT.

CDR3 loop: CASRLHRGQSREQYF. DNA for the CDR3: TGTGCCAGCAGGCTACACAGGGGGCAATCGCGGGAGCAGTACTTC. This chain links TRBV7-3 with TRBJ2-7; 9 nucleotides agree with TRBD1. This CDR3 is built from 15 residues. The V segment lost 6 bases and the J segment 7 bases; nucleotides outside the gene matches: 13. The germline V gene has CDR1 SGHTA and CDR2 FQGTGA.

This clone showed up just once. CDR3 DNA sequence: TGTGCCAGCAGCTTTAACCGGGACAGGGTCCACTTT. Amino acid sequence: CASSFNRDRVHF. The chain carries TRBV6-2 or TRBV6-3 and TRBJ1-6; 9 bases map to TRBD1. Germline V gene sequence: CDR1 MNHEY, CDR2 SVGEGT. The CDR3 extends over 12 amino acids. V dropped 6 bases and J dropped 17; count of bases not matched to a gene: 8.

The rearrangement uses TRBV28 and TRBJ1-3; 8 bases match TRBD1. This CDR3 comprises 15 residues. The V gene end was trimmed by 7 bases and the J gene end by 0 bases; junction bases not matched to a gene: 5. Germline V gives CDR1 MDHEN, CDR2 SYDVKM. The CDR3 sequence is CASKAGTGSGNTIYF. DNA of the CDR3: TGTGCCAGCAAGGCCGGGACAGGCTCTGGAAACACCATATATTTT.

The J gene is TRBJ2-6, the V gene TRBV6-2 or TRBV6-3; TRBD2 is a possible D gene (5 bases). V was cut by 0 bases and J by 2 bases, with 8 bases left in between. CDR1 MNHEY and CDR2 SVGEGT come from the germline V gene. This CDR3 region has 16 residues. This CDR3 reads CASSYSILAGANVLTF. CDR3 DNA sequence: TGTGCCAGCAGTTACTCGATACTAGCTGGGGCCAACGTCCTGACTTTC.

This sequence joins TRBV19 and TRBJ2-6, with no clear D. The CDR3 totals 15 residues. V lost 1 base to trimming and J lost 0 bases, with 4 bases between them. The germline V gene has CDR1 LNHDA and CDR2 SQIVND (reference sequence). DNA for the CDR3: TGTGCCAGTAGTATAGGGGCCTCTGGGGCCAACGTCCTGACTTTC. Translating gives CASSIGASGANVLTF.

J is TRBJ2-3 and V is TRBV6-2 or TRBV6-3; 8 nucleotides line up with TRBD2. The CDR3 totals 14 residues. CDR1 is MNHEY and CDR2 is SVGEGT in the germline V gene. The trim removed 2 bases at V and 5 bases at J, leaving 3 bases unmatched. The CDR3 region is CASSYDGRVDTQYF. The CDR3 nucleotides are TGTGCCAGCAGTTACGACGGGAGGGTAGATACGCAGTATTTT.

The chain has TRBV4-2 and TRBJ2-6; 9 bases agree with TRBD1. This CDR3 spans 18 amino acids. V lost 3 bases and J lost 4; bases outside the gene matches: 10. Germline V gene sequence: CDR1 LGHNA, CDR2 YNFKEQ. The CDR3 spells CASSQGRTGVWGANVLTF. The CDR3 DNA is TGTGCCAGCAGCCAGGGCCGGACAGGGGTATGGGGGGCCAACGTCCTGACTTTC.

The chain combines TRBV5-1 with TRBJ2-7, with 8 bases aligning to TRBD1. The V gene end was trimmed by 3 bases and the J gene end by 5 bases; junction bases not matched to a gene: 10. There are 15 residues in the CDR3. Looked up from germline, CDR1 is SGHRS and CDR2 is YFSETQ. As DNA, the CDR3 is TGCGCCAGCAGCTCCTATACAGGGGGTGGGAACGAGCAGTACTTC. It yields the protein CASSSYTGGGNEQYF.

V gene TRBV5-1 combines with J gene TRBJ2-7; 13 bases fit TRBD2. V trimming: 2 bases; J trimming: 5 bases; junction bases outside the gene matches: 4. The CDR3 is 15 residues long. The germline V gene encodes CDR1 SGHRS and CDR2 YFSETQ. The CDR3 DNA sequence: TGCGCCAGCAGCTTTACTAGCGGGAGGGCCAACGAGCAGTACTTC. Protein product: CASSFTSGRANEQYF.

This clone was found once. This chain links TRBV5-1 with TRBJ2-2; 12 nucleotides agree with TRBD2. The V segment lost 3 bases and the J segment 7 bases; nucleotides outside the gene matches: 7. This CDR3 spans 16 amino acids. Germline CDR1 SGHRS, CDR2 YFSETQ. The CDR3 spells CASSSLAGGRFGELFF. DNA of the CDR3: TGCGCCAGCAGCTCACTAGCGGGAGGTCGTTTCGGGGAGCTGTTTTTT.

Written as DNA, the CDR3 is TGTGCCAGCAGCTTACCTCAAGGGCAGGGGACGGTGAACACTGAAGCTTTCTTT. It yields the protein CASSLPQGQGTVNTEAFF. The chain has TRBV7-9 and TRBJ1-1; D is possibly TRBD1 (6 bases). The V gene lost 2 bases and the J gene lost 0 bases, with 19 bases spanning the gap. The CDR3 has 18 amino acids. Germline lookup yields CDR1 SEHNR and CDR2 FQNEAQ (reference sequence).

This clone has ten or more counts. V is TRBV28 and J is TRBJ2-5; 10 bases line up with TRBD1. Germline CDR1 MDHEN, CDR2 SYDVKM. V lost 3 bases and J lost 4; bases outside the gene matches: 5. The CDR3 runs to 15 residues. For the CDR3, the DNA is TGTGCCAGCAGTTTTGGTGACAGGGGGCTAGAGACCCAGTACTTC. This encodes CASSFGDRGLETQYF.

A single count supports this clone. This chain uses TRBV6-1 with TRBJ1-2, with 7 positions matching TRBD1. Losses at the gene ends were 3 bases for V and 4 bases for J; bases not matched to a gene: 5. The CDR3 consists of 14 residues. CDR1 is MNHNS, CDR2 SASEGT, per germline. The CDR3, as DNA: TGTGCCAGCAGTGAGGCAGGGGGTACCTATGGCTACACCTTC. It translates to CASSEAGGTYGYTF.

J is TRBJ2-7 and V is TRBV5-1; TRBD1 aligns across 7 bases. Germline assignment: CDR1 SGHRS and CDR2 YFSETQ. The CDR3 is 15 residues long. J lost 0 bases, V lost 3 bases, and 6 bases had no gene match. The DNA for the CDR3 is TGCGCCAGCAGCTCCCCGGACAGGAGCTCCTACGAGCAGTACTTC. Amino acids: CASSSPDRSSYEQYF. Together with reference TRBV5-1 and TRBJ2-7, the CDR3 gives the full variable domain: KAGVTQTPRYLIKTRGQQVTLSCSPISGHRSVSWYQQTPGQGLQFLFEYFSETQRNKGNFPGRFSGRQFSNSRSEMNVSTLELGDSALYLCASSSPDRSSYEQYFGPGTRLTVT.

J is TRBJ2-5 and V is TRBV18; 9 nucleotides align to TRBD2. The assigned J gene may be wrong: the sequence end matches TRBJ2-7 better. There are 15 residues in the CDR3. Germline CDR1 is KGHSH and CDR2 is LQKENI. The CDR3 DNA reads as TGTGCCAGCTCACCACCTAGCGGGAGCTCCTACGAGCAGTACTTC. This sequence encodes CASSPPSGSSYEQYF.

This rearrangement joins TRBV29-1 to TRBJ1-2; 10 bases align to TRBD1. J gave up 1 base and V 7 bases, and 9 bases lay outside the gene matches. Germline V gene data show CDR1 as SQVTM and CDR2 as ANQGSEA. The CDR3 is made up of 15 amino acids. In DNA form, the CDR3 reads TGCAGCGCCTATGGGGGACAGGGGAATAACTATGGCTACACCTTC. Translation gives CSAYGGQGNNYGYTF.

The V call is TRBV15, the J call TRBJ2-7; 9 nucleotides match TRBD1. The germline CDR1 and CDR2 sequences are LNHNV and YYDKDF (reference sequence). V trimming: 4 bases; J trimming: 2 bases; junction bases outside the gene matches: 6. This CDR3 region has 15 residues. CDR3 residues: CATSTDGQGTYEQYF. The CDR3 bases are TGTGCCACCAGCACCGATGGACAGGGGACCTACGAGCAGTACTTC.

The gene calls are TRBV20-1 and TRBJ1-1; D might be TRBD1 (6 bases). CDR1 is DFQATT, CDR2 SNEGSKA, per germline (reference sequence). Trimming removed 3 bases at V and 6 bases at J, with 20 bases between. The CDR3 is made up of 15 amino acids. This CDR3 reads CSASPATGPTPEAFF. The CDR3 coding sequence is TGCAGTGCTAGTCCAGCTACAGGGCCAACCCCTGAAGCTTTCTTT.

The gene calls are TRBV10-2 and TRBJ2-3; D is perhaps TRBD1 (6 bases). Between the trimmed V and J ends, which lost 6 bases and 0 bases, there was a span of 16 bases. The CDR3 covers 16 residues. The V gene's germline CDR1 is WSHSY and CDR2 SAAADI. The CDR3 DNA follows: TGCGCCAGCAGCGTAGCCGGACAGATCAGCACAGATACGCAGTATTTT. Protein product: CASSVAGQISTDTQYF.

This sequence joins TRBV5-4 and TRBJ2-3, with 12 bases fitting TRBD2. Trimming cost V 4 bases and J 0 bases; bases outside gene matches: 3. The germline V gene encodes CDR1 SGHNT and CDR2 YYREEE (reference sequence). The length of the CDR3 is 16 residues. The CDR3 bases are TGTGCCAGCAGCCTTGGACTAGCGGGAAGCACAGATACGCAGTATTTT. It codes for CASSLGLAGSTDTQYF.

The chain combines TRBV7-8 with TRBJ2-7, with 8 bases identical to TRBD1. V was clipped by 5 bases and J by 0 bases; unmatched bases: 12. Looked up from germline, CDR1 is SGHVS and CDR2 is FQNEAQ. The CDR3 runs 17 residues. The CDR3 sequence: CASSKAGGQVSSYEQYF. The DNA of the CDR3 is TGTGCCAGCAGCAAAGCTGGGGGACAGGTGAGCTCCTACGAGCAGTACTTC.

This clone was seen only once. V usage is TRBV5-1 and J usage is TRBJ2-7, with 7 bases identical to TRBD1. Trimming took 0 bases from V and 3 from J; bases not matched to a gene: 6. The CDR3 spans 15 residues. The germline V gene has CDR1 SGHRS and CDR2 YFSETQ. The DNA of the CDR3 is TGCGCCAGCAGCTTGGGTCCCGGGACAGACTACGAGCAGTACTTC. It is translated as CASSLGPGTDYEQYF.

The J gene is TRBJ1-1, the V gene TRBV19; 9 nucleotides agree with TRBD1. The CDR3 consists of 14 residues. The V segment lost 7 bases and the J segment 8 bases; nucleotides outside the gene matches: 11. The germline gives CDR1 LNHDA, CDR2 SQIVND (reference sequence). In DNA form, the CDR3 reads TGTGCCAGTACCCCGCCCGGGGGGACAGGGGAAGCTTTCTTT. Translation gives CASTPPGGTGEAFF.

The chain links TRBV6-7 to TRBJ2-3; the D gene is possibly TRBD2 (5 bases). TRBV6-7 carries the ORF label, with uncertain function. CDR3 length equals 13 residues. The germline V and J ends were trimmed by 6 bases and 0 bases, with 7 bases remaining between them. The CDR3: CASRRTSTDTQYF. Written as DNA, the CDR3 is TGTGCCAGCAGACGGACTAGCACAGATACGCAGTATTTT.